Listed below are T cell receptor beta chains from one sample, sequenced in a study of T cell responses to AZD1222 COVID-19 vaccine. Here immunoSEQ multiplex PCR was the method, and the copy in TCRdb shows in-frame clones only, minus some. The table records around 110,000 clones, roughly 90% of them present only once. The sample was peripheral blood, taken on day 0 of AZD1222 vaccination. These receptors all stem from an adult in good health. CDR3s include the opening cysteine and the closing phenylalanine or tryptophan. The D gene is left open where the match is weak. Expanded clones get a size class; other rows say once, few or many, or leave the size out.

NA | NA | TRBJ2-7 | TRBV5-5 | CASSLLSTDIYEQYF | TGTGCCAGCAGCTTGTTGTCGACAGACATCTACGAGCAGTACTTC
NA | NA | TRBJ2-7 | TRBV12-2 | CASRLRGGSPWYEQYF | TGTGCAAGTCGCTTAAGGGGAGGCTCACCGTGGTACGAGCAGTACTTC
NA | few | TRBJ1-3 | TRBV3-1/TRBV3-2 | CASSPGTDSGNTIYF | TGTGCCAGCAGCCCAGGGACGGACTCTGGAAACACCATATATTTT
NA | NA | TRBJ1-3 | TRBV12-3/TRBV12-4 | CASSPPSGNTIYF | TGTGCCAGCAGTCCCCCCTCTGGAAACACCATATATTTT
TRBD1 | NA | TRBJ1-1 | TRBV6-2/TRBV6-3 | CASSYGTEGTEAFF | TGTGCCAGCAGTTACGGGACAGAAGGGACTGAAGCTTTCTTT
NA | once | TRBJ1-1 | TRBV28 | CASSGGQNTEAFF | TGTGCCAGCAGCGGGGGCCAGAACACTGAAGCTTTCTTT
TRBD1 | NA | TRBJ1-4 | TRBV5-1 | CASSAGTGGAGEKLFF | TGCGCCAGCAGCGCCGGGACAGGGGGCGCGGGCGAAAAACTGTTTTTT
TRBD1 | NA | TRBJ2-3 | TRBV7-2 | CASSLAGGLADTQYF | TGTGCCAGCAGCTTAGCAGGGGGCCTAGCAGATACGCAGTATTTT
NA | NA | TRBJ1-1 | TRBV7-9 | CASSPRSGGQNTEAFF | TGTGCCAGCAGCCCTAGAAGCGGGGGGCAGAACACTGAAGCTTTCTTT
TRBD2 | NA | TRBJ2-1 | TRBV28 | CASSLGTSVNEQFF | TGTGCCAGCAGTTTAGGGACTAGCGTAAATGAGCAGTTCTTC
NA | NA | TRBJ1-1 | TRBV21-1 | CASSNKDRQAFF | TGTGCCAGCAGCAACAAGGACAGACAAGCTTTCTTT
TRBD2 | NA | TRBJ2-1 | TRBV4-3 | CASSQVGRGRERNEQFF | TGCGCCAGCAGCCAAGTGGGTCGAGGGCGGGAGAGAAATGAGCAGTTCTTC
NA | NA | TRBJ1-1 | TRBV10-3 | CAVRGMNTEAFF | TGTGCCGTCAGGGGCATGAACACTGAAGCTTTCTTT